These 19 T cell receptor beta chains were sequenced from one sample in a study of blood T cell repertoires in COVID-19. The data were produced by immunoSEQ multiplex PCR, yet TCRdb's version contains in-frame clones alone and is incomplete. The top ten hold about 0.65% of the sample, which has around 480,000 clones, approximately 90% seen once. Source material: PBMCs or T cells enriched from blood (not recorded which). These TCRs come from a woman under 30 who had recovered from COVID-19.

The chain links TRBV4-2 to TRBJ1-2; no reliable D call. V was cut by 1 base and J by 0 bases, with 12 bases left in between. Germline V gene data show CDR1 as LGHNA and CDR2 as YNFKEQ. The CDR3 is 16 residues long. The CDR3: CASSQGAVFPNYGYTF. CDR3 nucleotides: TGTGCCAGCAGCCAAGGGGCAGTGTTCCCTAACTATGGCTACACCTTC.

This sequence joins TRBV5-4 and TRBJ2-3; D may be TRBD2 (7 bases). Between the trimmed V and J ends, which lost 3 bases and 4 bases, there was a span of 9 bases. Germline V gene sequence: CDR1 SGHNT, CDR2 YYREEE (reference sequence). The CDR3 contains 13 residues. The CDR3 DNA reads as TGTGCCAGCAGCTGGCGGGGGCCAGATACGCAGTATTTT. This sequence encodes CASSWRGPDTQYF.

This clone has a handful of counts. V usage is TRBV10-3 and J usage is TRBJ1-1; no reliable D call. This CDR3 has 15 amino acids. The V gene lost 7 bases and the J gene lost 2 bases, with 17 bases spanning the gap. Germline V gene sequence: CDR1 ENHRY, CDR2 SYGVKD. Here the CDR3 reads CAIKESWLTNTEAFF. The CDR3 bases are TGTGCCATCAAAGAGTCTTGGCTCACAAACACTGAAGCTTTCTTT.

The V gene is TRBV11-2, the J gene TRBJ2-1, with TRBD2 matching over 10 bases. The CDR3 totals 20 residues. V lost 0 bases and J lost 6; bases outside the gene matches: 17. Germline V CDR1 and CDR2: SGHAT, FQNNGV. The CDR3 coding sequence is TGTGCCAGCAGCTTAGACCCCCTAAGCGGGGGGGCGGACTTTGGCAATGAGCAGTTCTTC. Protein: CASSLDPLSGGADFGNEQFF. The full variable domain, rest sourced from reference TRBV11-2 and TRBJ2-1, is EAGVAQSPRYKIIEKRQSVAFWCNPISGHATLYWYQQILGQGPKLLIQFQNNGVVDDSQLPKDRFSAERLKGVDSTLKIQPAKLEDSAVYLCASSLDPLSGGADFGNEQFFGPGTRLTVL.

The genes are TRBV3-1 (or the pseudogene TRBV3-2) and TRBJ1-1; TRBD1 agrees at 9 bases. Germline CDR1 LGHDT, CDR2 YNNKEL (reference sequence). V shed 5 bases and J 6 bases; nucleotides not matched to a gene: 13. The CDR3 sequence is 16 residues long. CDR3 in DNA: TGTGCCAGCAGCGTGGACAGGGGCCTTAAGAGGGCTGAAGCTTTCTTT. Its translation: CASSVDRGLKRAEAFF.

The chain links TRBV5-3 to TRBJ1-2; unclear D gene. TRBV5-3 is an open reading frame whose function is uncertain. Trimming took 8 bases from V and 5 from J, leaving 19 bases between them. The CDR3 consists of 14 residues. CDR3 DNA: TGTGCCAGGGAGGGCTTGGGCAGGCCATATGGCTACACCTTC. This sequence encodes CAREGLGRPYGYTF.

The rearrangement joins TRBV11-2 to TRBJ2-5; the D gene is possibly TRBD2 (6 bases). The CDR3 runs 13 residues. Germline V CDR1 and CDR2: SGHAT, FQNNGV. Trimming stripped 5 bases from V and 5 bases from J, with 12 bases between. CDR3 region: CASSQIGGETQYF. DNA for the CDR3: TGTGCCAGCAGCCAAATTGGAGGGGAGACCCAGTACTTC.

This clone showed up just a few times. This chain joins TRBV18 and TRBJ1-1; 7 nucleotides line up with TRBD1. V was pared by 3 bases and J by 6 bases, with 10 bases of the junction left unmatched. Per germline, CDR1 KGHSH and CDR2 LQKENI. CDR3 length: 15 amino acids. This CDR3 is CASSPKTGTLAEAFF. The CDR3 DNA is TGTGCCAGCTCACCTAAGACAGGGACTTTGGCTGAAGCTTTCTTT.

The rearrangement uses TRBV2 and TRBJ2-7; 8 bases are a match to TRBD1. The trim removed 7 bases at V and 6 bases at J, leaving 8 bases unmatched. CDR3 length: 13 residues. The germline V gene encodes CDR1 SNHLY and CDR2 FYNNEI. CDR3 residues: CASNMDRAVEQYF. The CDR3 bases are TGTGCCAGCAACATGGACAGGGCGGTCGAGCAGTACTTC.

In DNA, the CDR3 is TGTGCCAGCAGTGAGGAGACAGGGGACGAGCAGTACTTC. Its translation: CASSEETGDEQYF. The chain employs TRBV6-1 and TRBJ2-7; 8 bases align to TRBD1. The CDR3 contains 13 residues. V lost 3 bases to trimming and J lost 5 bases; unmatched junction nucleotides: 3. CDR1 is MNHNS, CDR2 SASEGT, per germline.

The chain carries TRBV6-5 and TRBJ2-5, with D perhaps matching TRBD1 (5 bases). With 6 bases removed from V and 4 bases from J, the gap between germline ends came to 15 bases. The CDR3 spans 14 residues. The germline V gene has CDR1 MNHEY and CDR2 SVGAGI. CDR3 region: CASRTHRLSETQYF. CDR3 nucleotides: TGTGCCAGCAGGACCCACAGGTTATCAGAGACCCAGTACTTC.

This rearrangement joins TRBV5-1 to TRBJ2-1, with D possibly matching TRBD2 (5 bases). V was clipped by 1 base and J by 6 bases, with 11 bases between them. The CDR3 is 14 residues long. CDR1 and CDR2 from the germline V gene are SGHRS and YFSETQ. The CDR3: CASSLSGTINEQFF. The CDR3 region has the DNA TGCGCCAGCAGCTTGTCGGGAACTATCAATGAGCAGTTCTTC.

The CDR3 nucleotides read TGTGCCATCAGTGGAGGGGCTAGCGGGGGAGCAACAGATACGCAGTATTTT. Residues: CAISGGASGGATDTQYF. This sequence joins TRBV10-3 and TRBJ2-3; 10 bases map to TRBD2. Germline CDR1 and CDR2: ENHRY and SYGVKD. The CDR3 consists of 17 residues. V lost 4 bases and J lost 3; bases outside the gene matches: 10.

The table lists this clone with a few counts. V is TRBV9 and J is TRBJ2-7, with a possible D match to TRBD2 (7 bases). The V and J ends lost 4 bases and 3 bases respectively, with 20 bases between them. The CDR3 is made up of 16 amino acids. Germline-derived CDR1 and CDR2 are SGDLS and YYNGEE. The CDR3 coding sequence is TGTGCCAGCAGCCCTGGGGGGGCGGCAAACCTCTACGAGCAGTACTTC. Translation gives CASSPGGAANLYEQYF.

This chain connects TRBV2 to TRBJ2-7; TRBD2 aligns across 9 bases. V was pared by 8 bases and J by 3 bases, with 5 bases of the junction left unmatched. Germline CDR1 and CDR2: SNHLY and FYNNEI. The CDR3 totals 13 residues. CDR3 DNA: TGTGCCAGCCAAAGCGGGGGGCTCTACGAGCAGTACTTC. As protein: CASQSGGLYEQYF.

V and J are TRBV4-1 and TRBJ2-3; D possibly corresponds to TRBD1 (5 bases). Per the germline V gene, CDR1 is MGHRA and CDR2 is YSYEKL. This CDR3 region has 15 residues. V lost 2 bases and J lost 5, with 14 bases in between. In nucleotides, the CDR3 is TGCGCCAGCAGCCAAAGTCCTCTAAGGGGAGATACGCAGTATTTT. Residues: CASSQSPLRGDTQYF.

The chain joins TRBV6-1 to TRBJ1-5, with 10 bases aligning to TRBD1. The CDR3 has 15 amino acids. Germline-derived CDR1 and CDR2 are MNHNS and SASEGT. Unmatched junction bases numbered 7, after V lost 3 bases and J lost 8 bases. CDR3 coding DNA: TGTGCCAGCAGTGAGGCGACAGGGGGCAGGAAGCCCCAGCATTTT. Its translation: CASSEATGGRKPQHF.

This clone has just one count. The V and J genes are TRBV19 and TRBJ1-2, with D maybe TRBD1 (6 bases). There are 12 residues in the CDR3. The V and J ends lost 8 bases and 6 bases respectively, with 13 bases between them. Germline assignment: CDR1 LNHDA and CDR2 SQIVND (reference sequence). In DNA, the CDR3 is TGTGCCAGTTTCGGCCAGGGGCATGGCTACACCTTC. Its translation: CASFGQGHGYTF.

The chain couples TRBV6-5 to TRBJ1-1; D perhaps matches TRBD1 (6 bases). V gave up 5 bases and J gave up 0 bases, with 13 bases separating them. Germline CDR1 and CDR2: MNHEY and SVGAGI. This CDR3 contains 15 residues. CDR3 loop: CASSQTGNLNTEAFF. CDR3 coding DNA: TGTGCCAGCAGTCAAACAGGGAACTTGAACACTGAAGCTTTCTTT.